The 26 T cell receptor beta chains reported below all come from one sample, sequenced in a study of Ad26.COV2.S vaccination and SARS-CoV-2 variants. Treatment: roughly 18 received Ad26.COV2.S at low or high dose, single or two shots; about 5 received placebo; per-sample allocation not given. At day 63 after the first vaccine or placebo injection, samples were drawn. The method was immunoSEQ multiplex PCR; TCRdb's version includes in-frame clones alone and lacks a portion of them. Of fewer than 500,000 clones in the sample, 75% to 95% were seen once. The source material was peripheral blood, sampled in a trial of Ad26.COV2.S vaccine versus placebo. The source is a person between 18 and 60 years old who received the Ad26.COV2.S COVID-19 vaccine or a placebo.

The chain joins TRBV5-4 to TRBJ2-3; D ambiguous. Germline V gene lookup returns CDR1 SGHNT and CDR2 YYREEE (reference sequence). The CDR3 has 18 residues. Trimming removed 4 bases at V and 0 bases at J, with 21 bases between. As DNA, the CDR3 is TGTGCCAGCAGCGGTACTACGGCCGATTTAACTAGCACAGATACGCAGTATTTT. Its protein product is CASSGTTADLTSTDTQYF.

In regard to this clone: Other nucleotide sequences in the sample specify the same CDR3. The rearrangement links TRBV30 to TRBJ2-3; D is unresolved. Germline V CDR1 and CDR2: GTSNPN, SVGIG (reference sequence). The CDR3 loop spans 11 amino acids. V was pared by 4 bases and J by 0 bases, with 2 bases between. CDR3 region: CAWTSTDTQYF. The CDR3 coding sequence is TGTGCCTGGACCAGCACAGATACGCAGTATTTT.

V is TRBV30 and J is TRBJ2-3, with a weak D call TRBD2 (6 bases). The CDR3 extends over 16 amino acids. V was pared by 0 bases and J by 0 bases, with 13 bases between. Germline V lookup: CDR1 GTSNPN, CDR2 SVGIG (reference sequence). The CDR3 bases are TGTGCCTGGAGTGTATTAGGGAGGAAAAGCACAGATACGCAGTATTTT. It translates to CAWSVLGRKSTDTQYF.

CDR3 in DNA: TGCAGTGCTAGTGACCAGGGGGGTGAAAAACTGTTTTTT. The encoded protein is CSASDQGGEKLFF. The chain carries TRBV20-1 and TRBJ1-4, with 7 positions matching TRBD1. This CDR3 region has 13 residues. The trim removed 3 bases at V and 7 bases at J, leaving 5 bases unmatched. The germline V gene encodes CDR1 DFQATT and CDR2 SNEGSKA (reference sequence).

This clone was counted between two and nine times. The gene calls are TRBV24-1 and TRBJ1-5; D gene uncertain. V lost 5 bases to trimming and J lost 4 bases, with 11 bases between them. This CDR3 is built from 14 residues. CDR1 and CDR2 (germline): KGHDR, SFDVKD. The CDR3 bases are TGTGCCACCAGTGTTAATGGGCAAAATCAGCCCCAGCATTTT. Its translation: CATSVNGQNQPQHF.

This clone appeared once. This chain links TRBV9 with TRBJ2-7, with D perhaps matching TRBD2 (5 bases). V was cut by 2 bases and J by 6 bases, with 15 bases left in between. Looked up from germline, CDR1 is SGDLS and CDR2 is YYNGEE. This CDR3 contains 14 residues. The CDR3 reads CASSVAKVGSEQYF. In DNA form, the CDR3 reads TGTGCCAGCAGCGTGGCTAAGGTTGGGAGCGAGCAGTACTTC. The full variable domain, completed using reference TRBV9 and TRBJ2-7, is DSGVTQTPKHLITATGQRVTLRCSPRSGDLSVYWYQQSLDQGLQFLIQYYNGEERAKGNILERFSAQQFPDLHSELNLSSLELGDSALYFCASSVAKVGSEQYFGPGTRLTVT.

The J gene is TRBJ1-2, the V gene TRBV30; D remains ambiguous. The CDR3 is 16 amino acids. Germline CDR1 is GTSNPN and CDR2 is SVGIG (reference sequence). Trimming took 0 bases from V and 8 from J, leaving 22 bases between them. Here the CDR3 reads CAWSVLSRALGRGYTF. CDR3 in DNA: TGTGCCTGGAGTGTCCTGTCGCGGGCCCTCGGAAGAGGCTACACCTTC.

The chain uses TRBV7-8 and TRBJ1-1; D uncertain. This CDR3 is 13 amino acids long. Trimming shortened V by 7 bases and J by 4 bases, and 13 bases separated the two germline ends. Germline values: CDR1 SGHVS, CDR2 FQNEAQ. The CDR3 spells CASKPGDSTEAFF. DNA of the CDR3: TGTGCCAGCAAACCCGGGGATAGCACTGAAGCTTTCTTT.

This clone was observed a single time. The chain uses TRBV19 and TRBJ2-1; TRBD2 is a possible D gene (6 bases). The germline V and J ends were trimmed by 5 bases and 6 bases, with 8 bases remaining between them. CDR1 is LNHDA, CDR2 SQIVND, per germline (reference sequence). The CDR3 has 12 amino acids. CDR3 protein: CASSGLFNEQFF. The CDR3 DNA is TGTGCCAGTAGTGGACTATTCAATGAGCAGTTCTTC. Based on the CDR3 plus reference TRBV19 and TRBJ2-1, the full variable domain is DGGITQSPKYLFRKEGQNVTLSCEQNLNHDAMYWYRQDPGQGLRLIYYSQIVNDFQKGDIAEGYSVSREKKESFPLTVTSAQKNPTAFYLCASSGLFNEQFFGPGTRLTVL.

The chain combines TRBV12-3 or TRBV12-4 with TRBJ2-7, with D maybe TRBD1 (6 bases). V was trimmed by 5 bases and J by 3 bases, leaving 8 bases between them. This CDR3 is built from 12 residues. The CDR3 DNA follows: TGTGCCAGCAGTCCGGGACACTACGAGCAGTACTTC. The encoded protein is CASSPGHYEQYF.

The rearrangement uses TRBV29-1 and TRBJ2-7; 12 bases align to TRBD2. Per the germline V gene, CDR1 is SQVTM and CDR2 is ANQGSEA. V trimming: 3 bases; J trimming: 3 bases; junction bases outside the gene matches: 6. CDR3 length equals 15 residues. The CDR3 nucleotides read TGCAGCGTTGAGACTAGCGGGAGTGAAAGCTACGAGCAGTACTTC. Translation gives CSVETSGSESYEQYF.

This chain joins TRBV28 and TRBJ1-2; D is unclear. Germline V gene data show CDR1 as MDHEN and CDR2 as SYDVKM. The length of the CDR3 is 15 residues. Between the trimmed V and J ends, which lost 4 bases and 3 bases, there was a span of 15 bases. CDR3 bases: TGTGCCAGCAGTTCTGGCAGGTCTCTTTACTATGGCTACACCTTC. Translating it yields CASSSGRSLYYGYTF.

The chain uses TRBV19 and TRBJ2-7, with TRBD1 matching 9 bases. The CDR3 sequence is 15 residues long. Germline V lookup: CDR1 LNHDA, CDR2 SQIVND (reference sequence). With V trimmed by 4 bases and J by 7 bases, 11 bases remained unmatched. CDR3 coding DNA: TGTGCCAGTAGTAACCTGGGACAGGGATTGAGGGAGCAGTACTTC. This gives the protein CASSNLGQGLREQYF. Supplemented by reference TRBV19 and TRBJ2-7, the full variable domain reads DGGITQSPKYLFRKEGQNVTLSCEQNLNHDAMYWYRQDPGQGLRLIYYSQIVNDFQKGDIAEGYSVSREKKESFPLTVTSAQKNPTAFYLCASSNLGQGLREQYFGPGTRLTVT.

The genes are TRBV28 and TRBJ1-4; maybe TRBD1 (6 bases). CDR3 size: 15 residues. V was trimmed by 6 bases and J by 8 bases, leaving 19 bases between them. CDR1 MDHEN and CDR2 SYDVKM come from the germline V gene. The CDR3 loop reads CASSPRQEIWEKLFF. As DNA, the CDR3 is TGTGCCAGCAGCCCCCGACAGGAGATATGGGAAAAACTGTTTTTT.

V and J are TRBV30 and TRBJ2-7; possibly TRBD1 for D (5 bases). The CDR3 totals 15 residues. V gave up 0 bases and J gave up 4 bases, with 16 bases separating them. The V gene's germline CDR1 is GTSNPN and CDR2 SVGIG (reference sequence). As DNA, the CDR3 is TGTGCCTGGAGTGTACCTTATAGGGGCGCGTACGAGCAGTACTTC. Protein: CAWSVPYRGAYEQYF.

This chain joins TRBV4-3 and TRBJ1-1; D is uncertain. The CDR3 has 14 amino acids. CDR1 is LGHNA, CDR2 YSLEER, per germline. Deletions cut 4 bases from V and 4 bases from J, with 13 bases between. The CDR3 protein is CASSPRILGTEAFF. In nucleotides, the CDR3 is TGCGCCAGCAGCCCCCGTATTCTGGGCACTGAAGCTTTCTTT.

The chain joins TRBV7-9 to TRBJ2-5; TRBD1 might be the D (5 bases). There are 15 residues in the CDR3. In germline, CDR1 is SEHNR, CDR2 FQNEAQ (reference sequence). Deletions cut 2 bases from V and 5 bases from J, with 15 bases between. CDR3 amino acids: CASSLSGAGGETQYF. CDR3 nucleotide sequence: TGTGCCAGCAGCTTATCTGGGGCAGGTGGGGAGACCCAGTACTTC.

The chain recombines TRBV9 with TRBJ2-7, with TRBD2 as a possible D gene (6 bases). CDR1 SGDLS and CDR2 YYNGEE come from the germline V gene. The CDR3 is 15 amino acids. The V end was cut by 2 bases, the J end by 3 bases, with 15 bases between. The CDR3 DNA sequence: TGTGCCAGCAGCGTTTTTCCCGGGAGTAACTACGAGCAGTACTTC. Amino acids: CASSVFPGSNYEQYF.

The V gene is TRBV28, the J gene TRBJ1-1, with D maybe TRBD1 (5 bases). Trimming cost V 8 bases and J 4 bases, with 14 bases left between them. This CDR3 has 13 amino acids. In germline, CDR1 is MDHEN, CDR2 SYDVKM. The CDR3 region has the DNA TGTGCCAGCCTCAGGGATTTTGGCACTGAAGCTTTCTTT. The encoded protein is CASLRDFGTEAFF. Filled out from reference TRBV28 and TRBJ1-1, the complete variable domain reads DVKVTQSSRYLVKRTGEKVFLECVQDMDHENMFWYRQDPGLGLRLIYFSYDVKMKEKGDIPEGYSVSREKKERFSLILESASTNQTSMYLCASLRDFGTEAFFGQGTRLTVV.

This chain links TRBV2 with TRBJ2-4; 9 bases match TRBD2. Per germline, CDR1 SNHLY and CDR2 FYNNEI. The CDR3 is made up of 19 amino acids. The trim removed 1 base at V and 1 base at J, leaving 11 bases unmatched. The CDR3: CASSEGSAGGPWAKNIQYF. CDR3 bases: TGTGCCAGCAGTGAAGGATCTGCGGGGGGGCCTTGGGCCAAAAACATTCAGTACTTC.

The CDR3 sequence is CASSQPWGGANVLTF. In DNA form, the CDR3 reads TGTGCCAGCAGCCAACCATGGGGTGGGGCCAACGTCCTGACTTTC. This chain joins TRBV3-1 (or the pseudogene TRBV3-2) and TRBJ2-6; D ambiguous. Trimming shortened V by 2 bases and J by 3 bases, and 8 bases separated the two germline ends. CDR3 size: 15 residues. Germline CDR1 and CDR2: LGHDT and YNNKEL (reference sequence).

The genes are TRBV29-1 and TRBJ1-2; D is uncertain. The CDR3 length is 11 residues. V was cut by 4 bases and J by 4 bases, with 7 bases left in between. Per the germline V gene, CDR1 is SQVTM and CDR2 is ANQGSEA. CDR3 DNA sequence: TGCAGCGTTGGACACACCTATGGCTACACCTTC. It is translated as CSVGHTYGYTF. Supplemented by reference TRBV29-1 and TRBJ1-2, the full variable domain reads SAVISQKPSRDICQRGTSLTIQCQVDSQVTMMFWYRQQPGQSLTLIATANQGSEATYESGFVIDKFPISRPNLTFSTLTVSNMSPEDSSIYLCSVGHTYGYTFGSGTRLTVV.

The chain employs TRBV3-1 (or the pseudogene TRBV3-2) and TRBJ2-2; D remains unclear. This CDR3 has 14 residues. V shed 0 bases and J shed 6 bases, with 8 bases lying between them. Germline V gene data show CDR1 as LGHDT and CDR2 as YNNKEL (reference sequence). CDR3 sequence (DNA): TGTGCCAGCAGCCAAGATCTATTAGCCGGGGAGCTGTTTTTT. Protein sequence: CASSQDLLAGELFF.

The genes are TRBV4-3 and TRBJ1-4; D ambiguous. Trimming took 4 bases from V and 0 from J, leaving 15 bases between them. Germline V CDR1 and CDR2: LGHNA, YSLEER. This CDR3 is 17 amino acids long. CDR3 region: CASSPFFHSATNEKLFF. The CDR3 DNA reads TGCGCCAGCAGCCCCTTCTTTCACAGTGCAACTAATGAAAAACTGTTTTTT.

Worth noting for this clone: One end of the junction is discordant with germline, which a read error may explain. V gene TRBV2 combines with J gene TRBJ2-4; D gene uncertain. The CDR3 has 8 residues. CDR1 and CDR2 (germline): SNHLY, FYNNEI. The CDR3 nucleotides are TGTGCCAGCAGCCCGTCGAACTTC. Amino acid sequence: CASSPSNF.

CDR3 sequence reads: CASSGGLSYEQYF. The CDR3 DNA reads TGTGCCAGCTCAGGGGGGCTCTCCTACGAGCAGTACTTC. V is TRBV18 and J is TRBJ2-7, with D perhaps TRBD1 or TRBD2 (6 bases each). This CDR3 spans 13 amino acids. V gave up 5 bases and J gave up 0 bases, with 8 bases separating them. Germline-derived CDR1 and CDR2 are KGHSH and LQKENI.